The present entry profiles one T cell receptor beta chain with its context. Its target is unknown. These data belong to a study of T cell responses to AZD1222 COVID-19 vaccine. Generated by immunoSEQ multiplex PCR, the TCRdb table keeps only in-frame clones and is missing some. The repertoire holds 200,000 or so clones, with roughly 92% as singletons. Second doses were pooled across both intervals (about 4 or about 12 weeks). Study-level results: Regions 160-218 and 743-854 held dominance among vaccine-associated CD4 TCRs, which spanned spike. Clonal diversity may have been underestimated in mostly white British donors.

The CDR3 length is 16 residues. V was cut by 4 bases and J by 3 bases, with 18 bases left in between. CDR1 is MGHRA and CDR2 is YSYEKL in the germline V gene. Sequencing used peripheral blood, obtained 28 days after the second AZD1222 dose. The genes are TRBV4-1 and TRBJ2-5; perhaps TRBD2 as D (5 bases). The clonotype originates from an adult who received the AZD1222 COVID-19 vaccine. Here the CDR3 reads CASSPALRAVKETQYF. In nucleotides, the CDR3 is TGCGCCAGCAGCCCCGCGCTGCGAGCGGTGAAAGAGACCCAGTACTTC.